The T cell receptor beta chain described here comes from a study of CD8+ T cells in alopecia areata. The study's findings and limits: Across lesional scalp, and particularly alopecia totalis/universalis, clonality surpassed that of normal scalp.

A single count supports this clone. Its target is unknown. Peripheral blood, together with lesional scalp punch biopsies, was collected from alopecia areata patients. V lost 1 base, J lost 7 bases, and 10 bases lay in between. This CDR3 has 13 amino acids. Germline V lookup: CDR1 ENHRY, CDR2 SYGVKD. RNA was isolated and reverse transcribed to cDNA, the sequencing template. Assay used: immunoSEQ multiplex PCR; TCRdb lists only in-frame clones, some missing. Of more than 110,000 clones listed, around 58% are singletons. This TCR was sampled from a human donor with alopecia areata. This material consisted of CD4+ T cells sorted from blood, taken at week 0. The rearrangement joins TRBV10-3 to TRBJ1-2; D is perhaps TRBD1 (6 bases). The CDR3 DNA reads as TGTGCCATCAGTGAGTACAGGGATCGTGGCTACACCTTC. It specifies CAISEYRDRGYTF.